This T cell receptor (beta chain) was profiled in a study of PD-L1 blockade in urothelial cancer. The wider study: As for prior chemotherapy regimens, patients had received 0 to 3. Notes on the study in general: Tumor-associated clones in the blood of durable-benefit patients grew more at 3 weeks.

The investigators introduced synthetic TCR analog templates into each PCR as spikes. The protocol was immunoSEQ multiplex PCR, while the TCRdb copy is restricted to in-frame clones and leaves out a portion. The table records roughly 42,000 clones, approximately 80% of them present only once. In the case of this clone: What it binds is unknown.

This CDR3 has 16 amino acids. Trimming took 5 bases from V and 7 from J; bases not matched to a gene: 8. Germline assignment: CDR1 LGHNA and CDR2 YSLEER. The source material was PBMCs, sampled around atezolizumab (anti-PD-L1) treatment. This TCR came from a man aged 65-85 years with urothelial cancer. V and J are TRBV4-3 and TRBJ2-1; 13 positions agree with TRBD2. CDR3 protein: CASSRQLAGGGNEQFF. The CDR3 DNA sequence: TGCGCCAGCAGCAGACAACTAGCGGGAGGGGGGAATGAGCAGTTCTTC.